Listed below are T cell receptor beta chains from one sample, sequenced in a study of blood T cell repertoires in COVID-19. Sequenced by immunoSEQ multiplex PCR; TCRdb stores in-frame clones only, minus some. The sample has roughly 34,000 clones, 65% to 90% seen once. Material for sequencing was peripheral blood. Every receptor here comes from a man older than 75 with active COVID-19. The CDR3 runs from the conserved cysteine through the conserved F or W. A D gene is named only where the DNA matches it firmly. Some rows mark clone size as missing; the rest say once, few, many or name a class of expanded clone.

V gene	clone size	J gene	D gene	CDR3 DNA	CDR3 protein
TRBV6-5	-	TRBJ2-7	TRBD1	TGTGCCAGCAGACCCGGACAGGGCGCCTACGAGCAGTACTTC	CASRPGQGAYEQYF
TRBV25-1	few	TRBJ1-2	TRBD1	TGTGCCAGCAGTCCCCTAGGAGGGGGCGCGTACGACTATGGCTACACCTTC	CASSPLGGGAYDYGYTF
TRBV5-6	once	TRBJ2-1	-	TGTGCCAGCAGGTCTGCATCTAGCGATGAGCAGTTCTTC	CASRSASSDEQFF
TRBV6-6	-	TRBJ1-5	TRBD1	TGTGCCAGCAGTAATCCCGGGACAGGGACTCAGCCCCAGCATTTT	CASSNPGTGTQPQHF
TRBV7-3	-	TRBJ1-1	TRBD1	TGTGCCAGCAGGGAACAGGGGGCGCAGTATACTGAAGCTTTCTTT	CASREQGAQYTEAFF
TRBV7-7	-	TRBJ2-2	TRBD1	TGTGCCAGCCAGCGCGACAGGGTTACCGGGGAGCTGTTTTTT	CASQRDRVTGELFF
TRBV19	-	TRBJ1-4	-	TGTGCCAGTAGTACGACCCCCGGAGCGGAAAAACTGTTTTTT	CASSTTPGAEKLFF
TRBV6-5	-	TRBJ2-3	TRBD2	TGTGCCAGCAGATTGGGACTAGCTACAGATACGCAGTATTTT	CASRLGLATDTQYF
TRBV28	-	TRBJ1-2	-	TGTGCCAGCAGTTTATATCTCCAGGGGTATGGCTACACCTTC	CASSLYLQGYGYTF
TRBV6-5	-	TRBJ1-5	TRBD1	TGTGCCAGCAGTTATCAGGCAGGGGGTAATCAGCCCCAGCATTTT	CASSYQAGGNQPQHF
TRBV4-2	-	TRBJ1-1	-	TGTGCCAGCAGCCTTTCAAACCGGGGGTGGACTGAAGCTTTCTTT	CASSLSNRGWTEAFF
TRBV6-2/TRBV6-3	-	TRBJ2-3	-	TGTGCCAGCAGTTTCAATACAGGGATGGGGCGTTCGCAGTATTTT	CASSFNTGMGRSQYF
TRBV18	-	TRBJ1-1	TRBD1	TGTGCCAGCTCAATCGGACAGGGGAACACTGAAGCTTTCTTT	CASSIGQGNTEAFF
TRBV2	-	TRBJ2-7	TRBD1	TGTGCCAGCAGTGGTGACAGGGGATACGAGCAGTACTTC	CASSGDRGYEQYF
TRBV24-1	few	TRBJ2-3	-	TGTGCCACCAGTGGGGCAGGACAGACCACAGATACGCAGTATTTT	CATSGAGQTTDTQYF
TRBV18	-	TRBJ2-3	TRBD2	TGTGCCAGCTCACCATTGACTAGCGGGGGGGGCCCAAGCACAGATACGCAGTATTTT	CASSPLTSGGGPSTDTQYF
TRBV7-2	-	TRBJ1-2	-	TGTGCCAGCAGCTCAGGGGCTAACTATGGCTACACCTTC	CASSSGANYGYTF